Here is one TCR beta chain with its context. This specimen belongs to a study of T cells in localized non-small cell lung cancer. Germline values: CDR1 LGHNT, CDR2 FRNRAP. Trimming removed 7 bases at V and 1 base at J, with 20 bases between. The CDR3 spans 16 residues. The table came from immunoSEQ multiplex PCR; TCRdb's copy has only in-frame clones and leaves some out. The repertoire holds about 2,200 clones, with 20% to 25% as singletons. The sequencing used lung tumor tissue, collected before any cancer treatment. This clonotype originated in a woman aged 35 to 75 with stage III lung adenocarcinoma. The V and J genes are TRBV12-5 and TRBJ2-7, with D tentatively TRBD2 (6 bases). The CDR3 DNA is TGTGCTAGTGAACGTGGAGGGACGGTCGTTTCCTACGAGCAGTACTTC. This encodes CASERGGTVVSYEQYF.